These 20 T cell receptor beta chains were all obtained from the same sample, sequenced in a study of T cells in Graves' hyperthyroidism and ophthalmopathy. What was amplified from RNA transcripts were TCR beta CDR3 regions. HTBI primers were employed in a first-round RT-PCR of the TCR CDR3. Each CDR3 protein is one row after TCRdb ran MiXCR on the multiplex PCR reads. This sample has around 350,000 distinct CDR3 sequences, with less than 15% found just once. Input material: blood. The source is a woman in her late teens or twenties with Graves' hyperthyroidism.

This clonotype was detected ten times or more. V and J are TRBV11-2 and TRBJ1-4; D unresolved. This CDR3 contains 15 residues. V was shortened by 2 bases and J by 4 bases, with 11 bases between the two germline ends. CDR1 and CDR2 from the germline V gene are SGHAT and FQNNGV. The CDR3 loop is CASSLFKADNEKLFF. The CDR3 DNA reads TGTGCCAGCAGCTTATTTAAGGCGGATAATGAAAAACTGTTTTTT.

This clonotype has ten or more counts. The junction departs from germline at one end; a sequencing error may be responsible. The chain couples TRBV20-1 to TRBJ1-1; 7 bases agree with TRBD1. The CDR3 consists of 11 residues. Germline V CDR1 and CDR2: DFQATT, SNEGSKA (reference sequence). CDR3 region: CREGANPEAFF. For the CDR3, the DNA is TGCAGGGAGGGGGCCAACCCTGAGGCTTTCTTT.

V gene TRBV25-1 combines with J gene TRBJ2-1, with 15 nucleotides matching TRBD2. CDR1 and CDR2 (germline): MGHDK, SYGVNS. V shed 5 bases, J shed 1 base, and the junction held 6 bases outside the gene matches. This CDR3 is 18 amino acids long. CDR3 in DNA: TGTGCCAGCAGTTCCGGGACTAGCGGGAGGACTTCCTACAATGAGCAGTTCTTC. Its protein is CASSSGTSGRTSYNEQFF. Drawing the rest from reference TRBV25-1 and TRBJ2-1, the complete variable domain is EADIYQTPRYLVIGTGKKITLECSQTMGHDKMYWYQQDPGMELHLIHYSYGVNSTEKGDLSSESTVSRIRTEHFPLTLESARPSHTSQYLCASSSGTSGRTSYNEQFFGPGTRLTVL.

This clonotype was counted many times. The junction does not match germline at one end; this may be a read error. The chain combines TRBV6-1 with TRBJ1-5; TRBD1 matches at 9 bases. Germline lookup yields CDR1 MNHNS and CDR2 SASEGT. The CDR3 consists of 16 residues. As DNA, the CDR3 is TGTGCCAGCAGTAAAGCCGGGACAGGGAACAATCAGCCCCAGCATTTT. Residues: CASSKAGTGNNQPQHF.

This clonotype occurred many times. CDR3 protein: CSARGTGTQPDNEQFF. CDR3 DNA sequence: TGCAGTGCTAGAGGCACCGGGACCCAACCCGACAATGAGCAGTTCTTC. The chain carries TRBV20-1 and TRBJ2-1, with D possibly called TRBD1 or TRBD2 (5 bases each). Germline values: CDR1 DFQATT, CDR2 SNEGSKA (reference sequence). Trimming shortened V by 1 base and J by 5 bases, and 18 bases separated the two germline ends. The CDR3 is made up of 16 amino acids.

The table lists this clonotype with many counts. The chain carries TRBV2 and TRBJ1-2; TRBD1 matches at 7 bases. The CDR3 sequence is 13 residues long. V lost 1 base and J lost 5; bases outside the gene matches: 1. In germline, CDR1 is SNHLY, CDR2 FYNNEI. The CDR3 is CASSEETGYGYTF. As DNA, the CDR3 is TGTGCCAGCAGTGAAGAGACAGGGTATGGCTACACCTTC.

This clonotype has at least ten counts. The chain combines TRBV3-1 with TRBJ2-1; a weak D match, TRBD1 (5 bases). This CDR3 is 15 amino acids long. In germline, CDR1 is LGHDT, CDR2 YNNKEL (reference sequence). The ends were cut back, 0 bases at V and 4 bases at J, with 10 bases in the middle. The CDR3 nucleotides are TGTGCCAGCAGCCAAGATCTGGGGCCATACAATGAGCAGTTCTTC. This codes for CASSQDLGPYNEQFF.

This clonotype came up many times. V and J are TRBV20-1 and TRBJ2-3; 7 nucleotides line up with TRBD1. CDR1 DFQATT and CDR2 SNEGSKA come from the germline V gene (reference sequence). The CDR3 runs 15 residues. V gave up 6 bases and J gave up 5 bases; unmatched junction bases: 14. The CDR3: CSAPKGAEPGDTQYF. The DNA for the CDR3 is TGCAGTGCCCCGAAGGGGGCGGAGCCGGGAGATACGCAGTATTTT.

This clonotype has a count of ten or more. This chain connects TRBV18 to TRBJ2-7; D is unresolved. This CDR3 has 15 residues. Germline assignment: CDR1 KGHSH and CDR2 LQKENI. Trimming took off 1 base at V and 3 bases at J, with 13 bases between the two ends. Written as DNA, the CDR3 is TGTGCCAGCTCACCACGAGCAGATGCTATCTACGAGCAGTACTTC. Translated: CASSPRADAIYEQYF.

This clonotype was seen repeatedly, ten times or more. The gene calls are TRBV7-2 and TRBJ2-7; 9 bases map to TRBD2. The ends lost 0 bases at V and 0 bases at J; junction bases unmatched: 0. Germline V gene sequence: CDR1 SGHTA, CDR2 FQGNSA. This CDR3 has 15 residues. DNA for the CDR3: TGTGCCAGCAGCTTAGCTAGCGGGAGCTCCTACGAGCAGTACTTC. Its translation: CASSLASGSSYEQYF.

This clonotype appeared a few times. The chain couples TRBV7-9 to TRBJ2-4; perhaps D is TRBD1 or TRBD2 (5 bases each). CDR1 and CDR2 (germline): SEHNR, FQNEAQ (reference sequence). Trimming stripped 3 bases from V and 5 bases from J, with 8 bases between. The CDR3 length is 13 residues. The chain's CDR3 is CASSLVGENIQYF. The CDR3 DNA is TGTGCCAGCAGCTTGGTGGGGGAAAACATTCAGTACTTC.

There are many counts of this clonotype. CDR3 residues: CASSANGGLAGANEQYF. The CDR3 DNA follows: TGTGCCAGCAGCGCCAATGGTGGGCTAGCGGGAGCCAACGAGCAGTACTTC. The J gene is TRBJ2-7, the V gene TRBV9; the match to TRBD2 covers 10 bases. Germline V lookup: CDR1 SGDLS, CDR2 YYNGEE. Unmatched junction bases numbered 14, after V lost 3 bases and J lost 5 bases. The CDR3 spans 17 residues.

This clonotype was recorded many times. The chain carries TRBV29-1 and TRBJ1-2; D is uncertain. Germline lookup yields CDR1 SQVTM and CDR2 ANQGSEA. Deletions cut 5 bases from V and 0 bases from J, with 13 bases between. This CDR3 is built from 14 residues. In DNA, the CDR3 is TGCAGCGTTTTTGAAGACCTAGCTAACTATGGCTACACCTTC. Protein sequence: CSVFEDLANYGYTF.

This clonotype was counted many times. The chain couples TRBV24-1 to TRBJ1-5; D call uncertain. Trimming removed 5 bases at V and 7 bases at J, with 14 bases between. The CDR3 is made up of 14 amino acids. Germline loops: CDR1 KGHDR, CDR2 SFDVKD. CDR3 amino acids: CATSGIAEGQPQHF. For the CDR3, the DNA is TGTGCCACCAGTGGCATCGCAGAAGGGCAGCCCCAGCATTTT.

This clonotype has at least ten counts. The rearrangement uses TRBV12-3 or TRBV12-4 and TRBJ1-1; D remains unclear. The V and J ends lost 4 bases and 1 base respectively, with 7 bases between them. The CDR3 covers 13 residues. CDR3: CASSWAANTEAFF. Here the CDR3 DNA reads TGTGCCAGCAGTTGGGCGGCGAACACTGAAGCTTTCTTT.

The chain recombines TRBV20-1 with TRBJ1-4; 7 positions agree with TRBD1. Germline values: CDR1 DFQATT, CDR2 SNEGSKA (reference sequence). The CDR3 contains 16 residues. V gave up 6 bases and J gave up 5 bases; unmatched junction bases: 15. The CDR3 loop is CSARPPAGGRNEKLFF. The CDR3 DNA reads as TGCAGTGCCCGCCCCCCGGCAGGGGGAAGAAATGAAAAACTGTTTTTT.

The sample holds many counts of this clonotype. V and J are TRBV19 and TRBJ1-6; no clear D gene. With 3 bases removed from V and 5 bases from J, the gap between germline ends came to 5 bases. The CDR3 totals 13 residues. CDR1 LNHDA and CDR2 SQIVND come from the germline V gene (reference sequence). CDR3 in amino acids: CASSMRNNSPLHF. The CDR3 DNA reads as TGTGCCAGTAGTATGCGGAATAATTCACCCCTCCACTTT.

This clonotype has a count of ten or more. This chain joins TRBV11-1 and TRBJ2-2, with D possibly TRBD1 on 6 matching bases. Per germline, CDR1 SGHAT and CDR2 FQDESV (reference sequence). The CDR3 has 16 residues. V lost 4 bases and J lost 4, with 16 bases in between. DNA for the CDR3: TGTGCCAGCAGCTCAGGGGTAACGGTTTCCACCGGGGAGCTGTTTTTT. It translates to CASSSGVTVSTGELFF.

This clonotype was recorded at least ten times. CDR3 in amino acids: CASSLSTGGTEAFF. CDR3 coding DNA: TGTGCCAGCAGTTTATCTACAGGGGGCACTGAAGCTTTCTTT. V and J are TRBV27 and TRBJ1-1; TRBD1 agrees at 8 bases. V lost 0 bases, J lost 4 bases, and 1 base stayed unmatched. This CDR3 spans 14 amino acids. Germline lookup yields CDR1 MNHEY and CDR2 SMNVEV (reference sequence).

The table lists this clonotype with many counts. This chain links TRBV18 with TRBJ2-7, with 9 bases that match TRBD1. Trimming took 8 bases from V and 6 from J; bases not matched to a gene: 8. The germline gives CDR1 KGHSH, CDR2 LQKENI. The CDR3 has 13 residues. CDR3 bases: TGTGCCAGCCAGGGACAGGGAATGGGCGAGCAGTACTTC. This translates into CASQGQGMGEQYF.